This T cell receptor (beta chain) appears in the sequencing data of a study of CD8 T cells in Susac syndrome (dated by TCRdb to 2018 to 2020). As for the study more broadly: Repertoire sequencing was used to test whether CD8+ T cell activation and differentiation in Susac syndrome was antigen driven. Clonality of the CD8+ T cell repertoire was compared between over 10 healthy donors, 14 Susac syndrome patients and under 16 multiple sclerosis patients. Points the paper makes about the study in general: The number of individuals in the TCR sequencing and HLA analysis was acknowledged as relatively small.

CDR1 WNHNN and CDR2 SYGVQD were looked up in the germline V gene (reference sequence). V loses 2 bases of germline sequence and J loses 2 bases, and the interval between the two ends is 11 bases. The CDR3 starts with the cysteine, ends with the phenylalanine, and has 15 residues. The entry retains the CDR3 DNA only, 45 bases that are in frame from base 1. As concerns this clonotype: Its antigen specificity is not known. Per-base qualities were not stored, and no clone one base away is much larger.

Peripheral blood CD8+ and CD4+ T cells from healthy donors, Susac syndrome patients and multiple sclerosis patients were profiled using high-throughput TCR beta sequencing. Healthy donors were included as age- and sex-matched controls. Bulk CD8+ and CD4+ T cells were purified by magnetic negative isolation, while CD8+ TEMRA cells were enriched using FACS. Blood was drawn into EDTA tubes, processed within 24 hours, and PBMCs were isolated by density gradient centrifugation. PBMCs intended for TCR sequencing were frozen in liquid nitrogen and were later thawed in a 37 degrees C water bath. Purity of sorted or isolated CD4+, CD8+ and CD8+ TEMRA cells was at least 90%. RNA was extracted using the RNeasy kit, and about 0.5 to 1 microgram was reverse transcribed with random hexamers. The immunoSEQ multiplex PCR assay, which covers 54 Vbeta and 13 Jbeta segments, was used to amplify TCR beta CDR3 regions. Bias from PCR amplification was corrected by using a synthetic template baseline for primer optimization and for computational correction. The published analysis was carried out like this. Only productive sequences were kept, with reads annotated to V, D and J genes according to IMGT and analyzed in immunoSEQ Analyzer. Clonality was computed as one minus Shannon entropy normalized by log2 of the number of productive unique sequences. For each patient and control, public and private clones were evaluated within the 100 most prevalent clones. A clone was defined as Susac-specific if it was absent from the healthy and MS cohorts, from 1052 published viral clones and from other ImmuneACCESS disease sequences. The public reads were reanalyzed by TCRdb: fastp trimming at Q25, MiXCR alignment, in-frame beta chains only. Under each unique CDR3 protein, matching rows form one entry showing the most common genes and DNA. These V and J calls rely on TCRdb rather than the paper's analysis. This sample is represented by around 45,000 distinct CDR3 sequences; 80% to 95% of them were singletons. In total, the top ten clones hold around 0.45% of the sample.

The material sequenced was CD8+ T cells from PBMCs. Recombination joined TRBV10-1 with TRBJ2-3; the D gene is possibly TRBD1 or TRBD2, with 5 bases matching each. This TCR derives from a human donor in good health. The CDR3 region: CASSEVGDLTDTQYF. The nucleotides read TGCGCCAGCAGTGAGGTTGGGGACCTCACAGATACGCAGTATTTT.